Described below is a single T cell receptor (beta chain) sequence and its context. What this receptor recognizes is not known. There are no base qualities to consult, and no much larger clone falls within one base. This record belongs to a study of T cell responses to AZD1222 COVID-19 vaccine (dated by TCRdb to the early 2020s). Some background on the complete study: TCR sequencing was performed for 230 to 250 trial participants, of whom some 200 were given two doses of AZD1222 and around 25 were given two doses of MenACWY control vaccine. Trial participants were enrolled into age subgroups of 18-55, 56-69 and 70-plus years, which contained roughly 140, 27 and 60 TCR-sequenced participants, respectively. Study-wide conclusions, independent of this receptor: A significant rise in spike-specific TCR breadth and depth was observed after two AZD1222 doses relative to day 0 and relative to MenACWY recipients. Conclusions about previously exposed vaccinees are limited because only six or seven AZD1222 recipients were SARS-CoV-2 seropositive at baseline. The vaccine-associated CD4 TCRs covered the entire spike protein, and the dominant responses fell in regions 160-218 and 743-854. Reportedly, close to half of the unique spike-specific TCRs recognized epitopes lying outside the regions that are mutated in the B.1.351 and B.1.1.7 variants. In the small 56-69-year group, the increase in depth fell short of significance, most likely because of low power. Participants were mostly white British and included more females than males, and it was suggested by the authors that clonal diversity may have been underestimated. Because no day 14 peak-response samples were available, the repertoires could be characterized only after the peak T cell response.

The CDR3 regions of human TCRbeta chains were analyzed by immunosequencing. Turning to the authors' computational methods: Repertoire TCRs were checked for matches against a reference library of SARS-CoV-2-specific TCRs that had been generated using the MIRA antigen-specificity platform. Breadth was defined as the fraction of unique TCRs that were SARS-CoV-2-associated. Depth was defined as the fraction of total T cells that were SARS-CoV-2-associated. Using the MIRA data, each spike-specific TCR was mapped to the spike region that the TCR reacts to and placed in a CD4 or CD8 class. Log10-transformed breadth and depth values were compared by one-way ANOVA with Sidak's multiple comparisons tests. Sourced from immuneACCESS, this table was stored by TCRdb with only in-frame sequences that have V and J called. A share of the clones is absent; for the studies checked, an unresolved V gene accounts for under half, and the remainder has no known explanation. The V and J calls and the clone size are those of that table, but D and trimming were determined from the DNA. Across this sample there are approximately 180,000 clones, with around 90% seen only once. The ten largest clones take up 4% to 4.5% of the sample.

The time point label, as the study defines it: about 28 days (+/-7) after the second vaccine dose. Per the publication, the treatment or condition label means: meningococcal conjugate vaccine given as trial control. Vaccinee samples came from UK trials COV001 and COV002, including a single-blind randomized controlled phase 2/3 trial of AZD1222 (ChAdOx1 nCoV-19) in healthy adults. For TCRbeta chain sequencing, PBMC samples from trial participants were taken at day 0 and at day 28 after the second dose. This sequence originates from an adult who received the MenACWY meningococcal vaccine as a control. This specimen consisted of peripheral blood, obtained 28 days after the second dose of the MenACWY control vaccine.

The sequence in DNA is TGTGCCAGCAGTTCGGGGTTTGGCAATCAGCCCCAGCATTTT. This gives the protein CASSSGFGNQPQHF. The chain was built from TRBV27 and TRBJ1-5, with the D gene uncertain. Taken from cysteine to phenylalanine, the CDR3 has 14 residues. The entry retains the CDR3 DNA only, 42 bases that are in frame from base 1. The germline V gene (reference sequence) gives CDR1 as MNHEY and CDR2 as SMNVEV. At the junction V is shortened by 4 bases and J by 2 bases, with 9 bases in between.